Reported below is one T cell receptor (beta chain). The source of the sample is a study of blood T cell repertoires in COVID-19. Looking at the study overall: Sites across the United States, Italy and Spain contributed samples from acute and convalescent COVID-19. The cDNA or gDNA used as material had been derived from T cells, B-cell-depleted T cells, or PBMCs.

From germline, CDR1 is LNHNV and CDR2 YYDKDF (reference sequence). This CDR3 is built from 15 residues. With 1 base removed from V and 6 bases from J, the gap between germline ends came to 14 bases. Methods used by the authors: The authors estimated nucleated cell counts from reference gene primer amplification. Sequenced by immunoSEQ multiplex PCR; TCRdb stores in-frame clones only, minus some. Clone size and the V and J calls come from that table; the DNA yielded D and trimming. The sample has about 80,000 clones, approximately 82% seen once; the top ten hold approximately 8.8%. This TCR was recovered from a human donor in a cohort sampled during active COVID-19. V and J are TRBV15 and TRBJ2-3; maybe TRBD2 (6 bases). The source material was peripheral blood. The CDR3 DNA reads TGTGCCACCAGCAGAGGGGGGGTCCAGGCGGATACGCAGTATTTT. It codes for CATSRGGVQADTQYF.